The 22 T cell receptor beta chains in this list originate from one sample, sequenced in a study of T cells after yellow fever vaccination. TCRdb called the 5' RACE reads again in MiXCR, with one record for every CDR3 protein. Of around 310,000 distinct CDR3 sequences listed, approximately 3.9% were seen once; the top ten hold less than 25%. This specimen consisted of PBMCs, obtained on the day of the yellow fever booster vaccination. The receptors come from a man in his late teens or twenties who received the YFV17D yellow fever vaccine.

This clonotype was counted between two and nine times. The chain joins TRBV5-1 to TRBJ1-5; weak D call: TRBD1 (5 bases). The germline CDR1 and CDR2 sequences are SGHRS and YFSETQ. V lost 2 bases to trimming and J lost 7 bases, with 22 bases between them. The length of the CDR3 is 17 residues. The CDR3 protein is CASSLQPGPPGDQPQHF. The CDR3 bases are TGCGCCAGCAGCTTACAACCGGGACCCCCGGGGGACCAGCCCCAGCATTTT.

The chain combines TRBV7-2 with TRBJ1-5, with D possibly being TRBD1 (5 bases). The CDR3 runs to 14 residues. Trimming removed 4 bases from V and 6 bases from J, with 13 bases in between. Germline V gene sequence: CDR1 SGHTA, CDR2 FQGNSA. CDR3 in amino acids: CASSSQGGFQPQHF. CDR3 in DNA: TGTGCCAGCAGCTCCCAGGGAGGATTTCAGCCCCAGCATTTT.

The chain has TRBV7-9 and TRBJ2-2; TRBD2 might be the D (5 bases). There are 15 residues in the CDR3. V shed 1 base and J shed 4 bases, with 10 bases lying between them. Germline V gene sequence: CDR1 SEHNR, CDR2 FQNEAQ (reference sequence). In nucleotides, the CDR3 is TGTGCCAGCAGCTTAGGAGGGAGACTCACCGGGGAGCTGTTTTTT. This codes for CASSLGGRLTGELFF.

In its sample, this clonotype was seen many times. The chain couples TRBV29-1 to TRBJ2-3; a weak D match, TRBD2 (7 bases). The CDR3 totals 15 residues. The ends were cut back, 3 bases at V and 2 bases at J, with 15 bases in the middle. Germline CDR1 reads SQVTM; CDR2 reads ANQGSEA. CDR3 region: CSVEGGRGVTDTQYF. Written as DNA, the CDR3 is TGCAGCGTTGAGGGGGGGCGAGGGGTCACAGATACGCAGTATTTT.

Ten or more counts support this clonotype. This chain links TRBV6-2 or TRBV6-3 with TRBJ2-7, with 12 bases identical to TRBD1. J was trimmed by 3 bases and V by 4 bases; bases with no gene match: 4. Germline CDR1 reads MNHEY; CDR2 reads SVGEGT. The CDR3 runs to 15 residues. In nucleotides, the CDR3 is TGTGCCAGCAGTTCCGGGACAGGGGGCGTCTACGAGCAGTACGTC. Translation gives CASSSGTGGVYEQYV.

The gene calls are TRBV4-3 and TRBJ2-5; D not resolved. Deletions cut 1 base from V and 2 bases from J, with 11 bases between. CDR1 is LGHNA, CDR2 YSLEER, per germline. This CDR3 is built from 15 residues. The CDR3 DNA sequence: TGCGCCAGCAGCCAAGGGGTTAGGTCTCAAGAGACCCAGTACTTC. It translates to CASSQGVRSQETQYF.

This clonotype was seen many times. The chain links TRBV6-1 to TRBJ1-4; D gene unclear. V was trimmed by 1 base and J by 8 bases, leaving 14 bases between them. The germline CDR1 and CDR2 sequences are MNHNS and SASEGT. The CDR3 is 15 amino acids. The CDR3: CASSEGRFRAEKLFF. CDR3 nucleotides: TGTGCCAGCAGTGAAGGCAGATTCCGGGCCGAAAAACTGTTTTTT.

In this sample, this clonotype turned up a few times. At one boundary the junction diverges from the germline segment, which might be a read error. The CDR3 DNA sequence: TGTGCCAGCAGCTTGACGGACGGGAACCGAGTAGATACGCAGTTT. This sequence encodes CASSLTDGNRVDTQF. The J gene is TRBJ2-3, the V gene TRBV5-6, with D perhaps matching TRBD2 (5 bases). The CDR3 runs 15 residues. CDR1 is SGHDT and CDR2 is YYEEEE in the germline V gene.

This clonotype was picked up many times. This chain connects TRBV6-2 or TRBV6-3 to TRBJ2-3; 9 bases line up with TRBD2. The ends lost 6 bases at V and 5 bases at J; junction bases unmatched: 6. Germline V gene sequence: CDR1 MNHEY, CDR2 SVGEGT. This CDR3 comprises 14 residues. The CDR3 reads CASRVAGARDTQYF. The DNA for the CDR3 is TGTGCCAGCAGAGTAGCGGGGGCGAGAGATACGCAGTATTTT.

This clonotype was observed many times. The chain couples TRBV20-1 to TRBJ1-5, with 7 nucleotides matching TRBD1. Germline CDR1 is DFQATT and CDR2 is SNEGSKA (reference sequence). The CDR3 has 14 residues. J gave up 3 bases and V 2 bases, and 4 bases lay outside the gene matches. CDR3 nucleotides: TGCAGTGCTAGAAGGACAGGACCCAATCAGCCCCAGCATTTT. This gives the protein CSARRTGPNQPQHF.

This clonotype was picked up a small number of times. V and J are TRBV5-4 and TRBJ2-5; 8 nucleotides agree with TRBD1. CDR3 length: 16 residues. The germline gives CDR1 SGHNT, CDR2 YYREEE (reference sequence). The V segment lost 0 bases and the J segment 3 bases; nucleotides outside the gene matches: 7. The CDR3: CASSLAGSGGEETQYF. The CDR3 DNA follows: TGTGCCAGCAGCTTGGCCGGGTCAGGGGGCGAAGAGACCCAGTACTTC.

This clonotype appeared many times. The chain employs TRBV3-1 and TRBJ2-5; D not resolved. Germline V gene data show CDR1 as LGHDT and CDR2 as YNNKEL (reference sequence). The CDR3 spans 14 residues. Trimming removed 2 bases at V and 3 bases at J, with 10 bases between. CDR3 loop: CASSQYSVKETQYF. The CDR3 region has the DNA TGTGCCAGCAGCCAATACAGCGTCAAAGAGACCCAGTACTTC.

This clonotype has at least ten counts. The chain couples TRBV5-1 to TRBJ2-3; no definite D call. V lost 4 bases and J 6 bases, leaving 15 bases between the germline ends. The CDR3 is 14 residues long. Germline CDR1 SGHRS, CDR2 YFSETQ. Here the CDR3 DNA reads TGCGCCAGCAGCCCAAGGGTCGATCCTGATACGCAGTATTTT. It is translated as CASSPRVDPDTQYF.

This clonotype occurred many times. The rearrangement joins TRBV20-1 to TRBJ1-5; 9 bases line up with TRBD1. With V trimmed by 4 bases and J by 5 bases, 12 bases remained unmatched. Per the germline V gene, CDR1 is DFQATT and CDR2 is SNEGSKA (reference sequence). The CDR3 has 16 residues. The CDR3 nucleotides read TGCAGTGCTACCCGGACGGACAGGGGTTTGGATCAGCCCCAGCATTTT. Translating gives CSATRTDRGLDQPQHF.

This clonotype was counted between two and nine times. This rearrangement joins TRBV5-1 to TRBJ2-2; TRBD2 matches 8 bases. V lost 2 bases, J lost 1 base, and 4 bases stayed unmatched. The CDR3 contains 16 residues. Germline loops: CDR1 SGHRS, CDR2 YFSETQ. CDR3 in DNA: TGCGCCAGCAGCTTACCTGCGGGGGGGAACACCGGGGAGCTGTTTTTT. It is translated as CASSLPAGGNTGELFF. Based on the CDR3 plus reference TRBV5-1 and TRBJ2-2, the full variable domain is KAGVTQTPRYLIKTRGQQVTLSCSPISGHRSVSWYQQTPGQGLQFLFEYFSETQRNKGNFPGRFSGRQFSNSRSEMNVSTLELGDSALYLCASSLPAGGNTGELFFGEGSRLTVL.

Only a few counts were recorded for this clonotype. V usage is TRBV6-5 and J usage is TRBJ1-6, with D perhaps TRBD1 (5 bases). V lost 7 bases and J 4 bases, leaving 8 bases between the germline ends. This CDR3 spans 13 amino acids. Germline CDR1 MNHEY, CDR2 SVGAGI. In DNA, the CDR3 is TGTGCCAGCACCCGGGGGTATAATTCACCCCTCCACTTT. This encodes CASTRGYNSPLHF.

The table lists this clonotype with many counts. The chain combines TRBV2 with TRBJ2-3, with 13 bases fitting TRBD2. With 5 bases clipped from V and 5 bases from J, the junction kept 4 bases outside the gene matches. CDR3 length equals 15 residues. From germline, CDR1 is SNHLY and CDR2 FYNNEI. The CDR3 region is CASSPGLAGEDTQYF. The CDR3 DNA reads TGTGCCAGCAGTCCAGGACTAGCGGGGGAAGATACGCAGTATTTT.

This clonotype was seen at least ten times. The rearrangement uses TRBV5-4 and TRBJ2-7; D uncertain. The CDR3 is 13 residues long. Deletions cut 4 bases from V and 4 bases from J, with 12 bases between. Germline lookup yields CDR1 SGHNT and CDR2 YYREEE (reference sequence). CDR3 bases: TGTGCCAGCAGCCCTCCACCCGGTTACGAGCAGTACGTC. Protein: CASSPPPGYEQYV.

This clonotype was detected ten times or more. This chain connects TRBV20-1 to TRBJ2-1; 7 bases fit TRBD2. Germline V gene sequence: CDR1 DFQATT, CDR2 SNEGSKA (reference sequence). Trimming at V came to 4 bases and at J to 4 bases, leaving 4 bases not matched to a gene. This CDR3 is built from 13 residues. The CDR3: CSAMGGLYNEQFF. CDR3 nucleotides: TGCAGTGCTATGGGAGGGCTATACAATGAGCAGTTCTTC.

V usage is TRBV7-6 and J usage is TRBJ2-5; D possibly matches TRBD1 or TRBD2 (5 bases each). CDR1 and CDR2 from the germline V gene are SGHVS and FNYEAQ. CDR3 length equals 14 residues. Trimming removed 3 bases from V and 3 bases from J, with 11 bases in between. In DNA form, the CDR3 reads TGTGCCAGCAGCTTCGGGGACCTCAAAGAGACCCAGTACTTC. Translated: CASSFGDLKETQYF.

In its sample, this clonotype was seen many times. The V call is TRBV5-1, the J call TRBJ2-7, with D tentatively TRBD1 (6 bases). V dropped 2 bases and J dropped 3 bases, with 12 bases sitting between them. This CDR3 region has 14 residues. The germline CDR1 and CDR2 sequences are SGHRS and YFSETQ. CDR3 nucleotide sequence: TGCGCCAGCAGCTTTGCAGGGGCCGACTACGAGCAGTACTTC. This sequence encodes CASSFAGADYEQYF.

This clonotype was detected many times. The CDR3 spells CASSLGRNSGNTIYF. CDR3 coding DNA: TGTGCCAGCAGCCTGGGACGGAACTCTGGAAACACCATATATTTT. V is TRBV5-6 and J is TRBJ1-3; tentatively, D is TRBD1 (5 bases). Germline CDR1 SGHDT, CDR2 YYEEEE. Trimming shortened V by 4 bases and J by 0 bases, and 11 bases separated the two germline ends. The CDR3 runs to 15 residues.